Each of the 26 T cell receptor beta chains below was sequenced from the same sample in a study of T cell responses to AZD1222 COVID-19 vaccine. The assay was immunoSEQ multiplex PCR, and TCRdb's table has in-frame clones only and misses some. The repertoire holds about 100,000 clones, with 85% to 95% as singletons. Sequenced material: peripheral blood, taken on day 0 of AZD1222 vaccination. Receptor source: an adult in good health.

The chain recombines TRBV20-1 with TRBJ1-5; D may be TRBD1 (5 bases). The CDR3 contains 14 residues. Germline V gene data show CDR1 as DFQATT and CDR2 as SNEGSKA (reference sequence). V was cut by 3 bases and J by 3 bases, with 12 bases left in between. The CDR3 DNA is TGCAGTGCTAGTGCCCAGGGCAACAATCAGCCCCAGCATTTT. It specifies CSASAQGNNQPQHF.

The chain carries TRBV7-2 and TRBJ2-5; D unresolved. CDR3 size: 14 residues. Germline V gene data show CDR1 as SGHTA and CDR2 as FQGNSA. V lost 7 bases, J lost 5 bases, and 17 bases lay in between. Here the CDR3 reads CASTATSSAETQYF. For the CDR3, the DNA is TGTGCCAGCACCGCGACCAGTTCAGCGGAGACCCAGTACTTC.

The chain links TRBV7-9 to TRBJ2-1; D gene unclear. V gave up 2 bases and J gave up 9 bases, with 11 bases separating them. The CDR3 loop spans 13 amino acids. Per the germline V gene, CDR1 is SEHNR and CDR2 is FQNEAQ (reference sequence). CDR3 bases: TGTGCCAGCAGCTTACTCTCGGCATTTGAGCAGTTCTTC. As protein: CASSLLSAFEQFF.

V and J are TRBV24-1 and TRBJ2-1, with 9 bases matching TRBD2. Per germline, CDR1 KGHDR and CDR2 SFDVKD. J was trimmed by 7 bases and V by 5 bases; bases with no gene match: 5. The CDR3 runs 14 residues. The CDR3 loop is CATSGLAGENEQFF. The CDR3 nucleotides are TGTGCCACCAGTGGCTTAGCGGGGGAGAATGAGCAGTTCTTC.

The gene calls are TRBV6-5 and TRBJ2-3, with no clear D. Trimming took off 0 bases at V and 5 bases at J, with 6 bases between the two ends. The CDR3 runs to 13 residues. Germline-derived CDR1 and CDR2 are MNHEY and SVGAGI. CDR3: CASSYSMQDTQYF. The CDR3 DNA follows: TGTGCCAGCAGTTACTCGATGCAAGATACGCAGTATTTT.

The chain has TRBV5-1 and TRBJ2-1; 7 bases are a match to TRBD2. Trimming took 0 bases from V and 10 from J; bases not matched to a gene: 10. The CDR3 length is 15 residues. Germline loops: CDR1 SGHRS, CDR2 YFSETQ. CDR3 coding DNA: TGCGCCAGCAGCTTGGGGCTAGCGGCACCCCGGGAGCAGTTCTTC. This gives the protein CASSLGLAAPREQFF.

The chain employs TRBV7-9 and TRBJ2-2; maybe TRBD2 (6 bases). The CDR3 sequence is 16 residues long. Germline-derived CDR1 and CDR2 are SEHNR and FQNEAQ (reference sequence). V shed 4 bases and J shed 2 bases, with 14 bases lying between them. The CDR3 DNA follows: TGTGCCAGCAGCTCCAGCGGCGGGGACAACACCGGGGAGCTGTTTTTT. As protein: CASSSSGGDNTGELFF.

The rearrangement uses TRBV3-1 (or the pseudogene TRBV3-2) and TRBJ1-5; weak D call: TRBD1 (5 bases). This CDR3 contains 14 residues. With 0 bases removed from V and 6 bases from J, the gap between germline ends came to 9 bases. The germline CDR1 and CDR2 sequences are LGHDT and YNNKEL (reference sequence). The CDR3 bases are TGTGCCAGCAGCCAAGAGATGGGGGTTCAGCCCCAGCATTTT. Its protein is CASSQEMGVQPQHF.

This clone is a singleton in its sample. The CDR3 nucleotides are TGCGCCAGCAGCCGCGGCCTGAGCGGGCCCACCTACAATGAGCAGTTCTTC. Translation: CASSRGLSGPTYNEQFF. The V gene is TRBV4-1, the J gene TRBJ2-1, with D perhaps TRBD2 (6 bases). Germline V lookup: CDR1 MGHRA, CDR2 YSYEKL. The CDR3 sequence is 17 residues long. Trimming cost V 4 bases and J 2 bases, with 18 bases left between them.

The CDR3 reads CASSLSLGSPLHF. CDR3 DNA sequence: TGTGCCAGCAGTTTAAGTCTGGGTTCACCCCTCCACTTT. J is TRBJ1-6 and V is TRBV27, with no clear D. CDR3 size: 13 residues. CDR1 MNHEY and CDR2 SMNVEV come from the germline V gene (reference sequence). Trimming shortened V by 2 bases and J by 9 bases, and 8 bases separated the two germline ends.

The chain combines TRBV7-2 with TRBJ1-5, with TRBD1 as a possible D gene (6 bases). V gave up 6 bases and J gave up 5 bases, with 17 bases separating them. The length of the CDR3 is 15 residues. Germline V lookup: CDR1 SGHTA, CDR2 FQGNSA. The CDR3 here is CASSPRSSGDQPQHF. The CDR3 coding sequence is TGTGCCAGCAGTCCTCGCTCCTCAGGGGATCAGCCCCAGCATTTT.

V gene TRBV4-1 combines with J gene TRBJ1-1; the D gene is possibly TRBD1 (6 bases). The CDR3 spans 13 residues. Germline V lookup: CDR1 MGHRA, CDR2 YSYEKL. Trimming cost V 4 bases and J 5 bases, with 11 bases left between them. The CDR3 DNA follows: TGCGCCAGCAGCCCCAGGGGTGGGACTGAAGCTTTCTTT. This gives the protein CASSPRGGTEAFF.

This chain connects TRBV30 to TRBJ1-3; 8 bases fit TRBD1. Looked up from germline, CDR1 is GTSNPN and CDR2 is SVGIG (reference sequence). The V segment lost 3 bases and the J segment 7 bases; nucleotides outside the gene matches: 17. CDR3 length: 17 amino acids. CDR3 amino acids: CAWSTFPGQAGWNTIYF. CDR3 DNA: TGTGCCTGGAGCACCTTTCCGGGACAGGCGGGCTGGAACACCATATATTTT.

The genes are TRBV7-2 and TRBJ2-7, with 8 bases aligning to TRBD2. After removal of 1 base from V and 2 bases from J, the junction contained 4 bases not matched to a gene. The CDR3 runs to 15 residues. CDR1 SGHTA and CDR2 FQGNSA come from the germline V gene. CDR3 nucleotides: TGTGCCAGCAGCTTAGTAGCGGGGATTGCCTACGAGCAGTACTTC. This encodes CASSLVAGIAYEQYF.

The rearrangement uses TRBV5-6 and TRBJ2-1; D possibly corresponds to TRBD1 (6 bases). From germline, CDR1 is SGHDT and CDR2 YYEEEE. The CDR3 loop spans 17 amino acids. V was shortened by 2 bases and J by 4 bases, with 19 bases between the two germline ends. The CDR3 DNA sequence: TGTGCCAGCAGCTTCCGGTCCTTGGGGGCGCGATACAATGAGCAGTTCTTC. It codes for CASSFRSLGARYNEQFF. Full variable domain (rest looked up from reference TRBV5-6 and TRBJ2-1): DAGVTQSPTHLIKTRGQQVTLRCSPKSGHDTVSWYQQALGQGPQFIFQYYEEEERQRGNFPDRFSGHQFPNYSSELNVNALLLGDSALYLCASSFRSLGARYNEQFFGPGTRLTVL.

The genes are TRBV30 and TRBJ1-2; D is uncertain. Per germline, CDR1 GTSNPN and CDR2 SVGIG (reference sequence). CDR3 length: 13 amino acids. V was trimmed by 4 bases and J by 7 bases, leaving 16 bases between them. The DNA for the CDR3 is TGTGCCTGGAATCCGGGTACTCCCCGTGGCTACACCTTC. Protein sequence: CAWNPGTPRGYTF.

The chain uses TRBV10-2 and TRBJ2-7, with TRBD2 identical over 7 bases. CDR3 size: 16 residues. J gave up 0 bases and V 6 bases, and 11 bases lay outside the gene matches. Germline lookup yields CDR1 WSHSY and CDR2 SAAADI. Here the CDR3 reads CASSPGSGMGSYEQYF. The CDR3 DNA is TGCGCCAGCAGCCCCGGGAGCGGGATGGGCTCCTACGAGCAGTACTTC.

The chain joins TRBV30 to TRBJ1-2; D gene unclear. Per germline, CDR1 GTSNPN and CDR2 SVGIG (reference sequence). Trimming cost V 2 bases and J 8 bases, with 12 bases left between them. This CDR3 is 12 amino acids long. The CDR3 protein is CAWSYGLVGYTF. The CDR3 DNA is TGTGCCTGGAGTTACGGCCTCGTCGGCTACACCTTC.

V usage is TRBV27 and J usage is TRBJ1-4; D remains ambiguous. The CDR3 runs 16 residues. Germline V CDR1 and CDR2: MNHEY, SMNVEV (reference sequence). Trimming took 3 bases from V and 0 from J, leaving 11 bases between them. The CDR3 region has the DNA TGTGCCAGCAGTTTGCAGGCGACTACAACTAATGAAAAACTGTTTTTT. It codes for CASSLQATTTNEKLFF.

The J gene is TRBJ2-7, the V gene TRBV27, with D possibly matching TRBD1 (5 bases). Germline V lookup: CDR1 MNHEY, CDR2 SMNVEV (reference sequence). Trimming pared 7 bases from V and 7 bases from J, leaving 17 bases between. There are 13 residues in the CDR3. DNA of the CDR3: TGTGCCAGCAAAGGGGCCCGTCAAGGGGAGCAGTACTTC. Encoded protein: CASKGARQGEQYF.

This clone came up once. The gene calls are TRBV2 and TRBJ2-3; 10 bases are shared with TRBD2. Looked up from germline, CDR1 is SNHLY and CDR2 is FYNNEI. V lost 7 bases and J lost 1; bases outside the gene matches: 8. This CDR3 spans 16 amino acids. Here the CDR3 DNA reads TGTGCCAGCACTCCCTCCGGGACTAGCGGCACAGATACGCAGTATTTT. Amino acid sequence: CASTPSGTSGTDTQYF.

The CDR3 DNA reads TGTGCCAGCTCGCTACAGGGTAGGAGCACCGGGGAGCTGTTTTTT. Amino acid sequence: CASSLQGRSTGELFF. J is TRBJ2-2 and V is TRBV18; possible D gene TRBD1, 6 bases. Germline values: CDR1 KGHSH, CDR2 LQKENI. Trimming took off 6 bases at V and 4 bases at J, with 15 bases between the two ends. There are 15 residues in the CDR3.

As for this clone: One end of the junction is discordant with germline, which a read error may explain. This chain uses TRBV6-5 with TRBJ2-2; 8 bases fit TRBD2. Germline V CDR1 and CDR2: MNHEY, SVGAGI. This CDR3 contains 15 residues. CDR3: CPSTMGTGGAGELFF. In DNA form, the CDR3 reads TGTCCCAGCACCATGGGAACGGGGGGGGCCGGGGAGCTGTTTTTT.

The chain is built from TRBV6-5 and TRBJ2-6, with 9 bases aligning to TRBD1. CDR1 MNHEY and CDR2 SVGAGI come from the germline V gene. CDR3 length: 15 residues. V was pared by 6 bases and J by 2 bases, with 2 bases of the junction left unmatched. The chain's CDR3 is CASRRDRAGANVLTF. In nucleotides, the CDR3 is TGTGCCAGCAGACGGGACAGGGCTGGGGCCAACGTCCTGACTTTC.

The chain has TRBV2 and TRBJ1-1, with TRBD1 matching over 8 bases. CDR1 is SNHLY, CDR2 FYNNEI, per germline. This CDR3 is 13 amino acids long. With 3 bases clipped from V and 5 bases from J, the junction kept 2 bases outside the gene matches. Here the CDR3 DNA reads TGTGCCAGCAGTGAGGACAGGGTGACTGAAGCTTTCTTT. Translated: CASSEDRVTEAFF.

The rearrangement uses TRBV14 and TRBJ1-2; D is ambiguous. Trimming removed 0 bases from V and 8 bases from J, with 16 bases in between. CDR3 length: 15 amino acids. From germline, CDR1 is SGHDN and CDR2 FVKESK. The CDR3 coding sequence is TGTGCCAGCAGCCAAGATGACGGATGGGTTGAGGGCTACACCTTC. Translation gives CASSQDDGWVEGYTF.